The clone carrying this T cell receptor (beta chain) was observed a few times. Its antigen is still unknown. Germline CDR1 is SGHRS and CDR2 is YFSETQ. The CDR3 runs to 15 residues. Deletions cut 1 base from V and 2 bases from J, with 11 bases between. This sample was included in a study of T-cell memory formation after mild COVID-19. Study results and limitations: Pre-infection memory harbored some responding clones, suggesting cross-reactive memory joined.

TCRdb processed the 5' RACE reads anew with MiXCR; each CDR3 protein has one entry. Among about 290,000 distinct CDR3 sequences listed, more than 15% were seen once. The TCR originated in a man between 18 and 29 years old who had mild COVID-19 (a few samples of this study predate the infection). Cell type and time point are not known. This chain connects TRBV5-1 to TRBJ2-3, with D perhaps assigned TRBD1 or TRBD2 (5 bases each). Sequenced: PBMCs or a T cell subset sorted from them (not recorded which). The CDR3 DNA is TGCGCCAGCAGCTTGCGAGGGGCCCCCACAGATACGCAGTATTTT. Its translation is CASSLRGAPTDTQYF.